The clone carrying this T cell receptor (beta chain) was recorded many times. Its cognate antigen is unknown. CDR1 and CDR2 (germline): SGHVS, FNYEAQ. This CDR3 has 16 residues. The V and J ends lost 5 bases and 1 base respectively, with 16 bases between them. This specimen comes from a study of neurological immune-mediated disorders. The cDNA was generated by 5'RACE with 10-nucleotide random UMIs. Over 190 million TCR-beta sequences from 15-18 subjects were obtained in each sequencing run. TCRdb re-called the 5' RACE reads with MiXCR, one entry per CDR3 protein. The repertoire includes about 70,000 distinct CDR3 sequences, around 4.8% of them detected once, and 2.2% sits in the top ten. Findings of the study overall: HTLV-1-associated myelopathy showed the most TCR clonal expansion; multiple sclerosis the least, below healthy controls.

2 million unsorted PBMCs were stored in RNAlater at -80 °C before RNA extraction. Sequencing input: PBMCs. This chain links TRBV7-6 with TRBJ2-3; no clear D. The clonotype was recovered from a woman in her 70s with multiple sclerosis. CDR3 loop: CASSPRGQTRTDTQYF. The CDR3, as DNA: TGTGCCAGCAGCCCCCGTGGGCAGACACGCACAGATACGCAGTATTTT.